The 15 T cell receptor beta chains listed next were all sequenced from one sample in a study of T cell changes during pregnancy in multiple sclerosis. The table came from immunoSEQ multiplex PCR; TCRdb's copy has only in-frame clones and leaves some out. The sample carries 20,000 to 30,000 clones, around nine tenths recorded once. Sequenced material: CD8+ T cells from peripheral blood mononuclear cells, taken in the third trimester of pregnancy. The receptors were gathered from a female donor in good health, enrolled as a control in a pregnancy study.

This rearrangement joins TRBV27 to TRBJ2-5, with 9 nucleotides matching TRBD2. V lost 8 bases, J lost 5 bases, and 9 bases stayed unmatched. Germline-derived CDR1 and CDR2 are MNHEY and SMNVEV (reference sequence). CDR3 length: 14 amino acids. Here the CDR3 DNA reads TGTGCCAGCGGGATTAGCGGGAGTGGGGAGACCCAGTACTTC. Its protein product is CASGISGSGETQYF.

This clone has more than one count but fewer than ten. V is TRBV15 and J is TRBJ2-7; 7 nucleotides line up with TRBD1. Germline V lookup: CDR1 LNHNV, CDR2 YYDKDF (reference sequence). This CDR3 is built from 15 residues. Germline trimming cut 0 bases from V and 1 base from J; bases unmatched to any gene: 3. The CDR3 protein is CATSRDSRGSYEQYF. DNA for the CDR3: TGTGCCACCAGCAGAGATTCCAGGGGGTCCTACGAGCAGTACTTC.

The CDR3 DNA reads TGTGCCAGCAGCTTAGCGGGGTCCTACACTGAAGCTTTCTTT. Protein: CASSLAGSYTEAFF. V gene TRBV13 combines with J gene TRBJ1-1; no definite D call. CDR1 and CDR2 from the germline V gene are PRHDT and FYEKMQ (reference sequence). CDR3 length: 14 amino acids. The germline V and J ends were trimmed by 1 base and 3 bases, with 9 bases remaining between them.

The CDR3 is CASTIAGDTGELFF. CDR3 DNA: TGCGCCAGCACCATAGCGGGAGACACCGGGGAGCTGTTTTTT. The chain has TRBV5-1 and TRBJ2-2; 9 bases map to TRBD2. The CDR3 loop spans 14 amino acids. Germline V gives CDR1 SGHRS, CDR2 YFSETQ. V dropped 6 bases and J dropped 3; count of bases not matched to a gene: 3.

The chain uses TRBV13 and TRBJ2-7, with D tentatively TRBD1 (6 bases). CDR1 is PRHDT and CDR2 is FYEKMQ in the germline V gene (reference sequence). V was cut by 6 bases and J by 6 bases, with 15 bases left in between. The CDR3 sequence is 13 residues long. This CDR3 is CASSFNRAGEQYF. CDR3 DNA sequence: TGTGCCAGCAGTTTTAACAGGGCGGGCGAGCAGTACTTC.

V is TRBV12-1 and J is TRBJ2-7; the table's D call, TRBD2, has no DNA check behind it. TRBV12-1 is a pseudogene. The CDR3 sequence is 14 residues long. CDR3: CASSFGADAYEQYF. CDR3 bases: TGTGCCAGCAGCTTTGGAGCGGATGCCTACGAGCAGTACTTC.

The rearrangement links TRBV4-2 to TRBJ1-5; D remains ambiguous. The CDR3 contains 16 residues. V lost 0 bases and J 3 bases, leaving 12 bases between the germline ends. Germline loops: CDR1 LGHNA, CDR2 YNFKEQ. The CDR3 sequence is CASSQDRGKFNQPQHF. CDR3 nucleotide sequence: TGTGCCAGCAGCCAAGATCGCGGGAAGTTCAATCAGCCCCAGCATTTT.

The chain is built from TRBV25-1 and TRBJ2-7; D is unclear. V was shortened by 7 bases and J by 3 bases, with 10 bases between the two germline ends. The V gene's germline CDR1 is MGHDK and CDR2 SYGVNS. CDR3 length: 12 residues. CDR3 DNA: TGTGCCAGCAACACAGCTAACTACGAGCAGTACTTC. Translation gives CASNTANYEQYF.

This clone occurred a few times. The rearrangement uses TRBV5-1 and TRBJ1-2, with a weak D call TRBD1 (5 bases). Germline CDR1 SGHRS, CDR2 YFSETQ. Trimming took 7 bases from V and 4 from J, leaving 8 bases between them. CDR3 size: 11 residues. The CDR3 sequence: CASRGLYGYTF. The CDR3 nucleotides are TGCGCCAGCCGGGGACTCTATGGCTACACCTTC.

The chain links TRBV19 to TRBJ2-1; 7 nucleotides line up with TRBD2. Germline lookup yields CDR1 LNHDA and CDR2 SQIVND (reference sequence). CDR3 length: 16 amino acids. V shed 5 bases, J shed 0 bases, and the junction held 7 bases outside the gene matches. CDR3 amino acids: CASSPEGGSSYNEQFF. DNA for the CDR3: TGTGCCAGTAGTCCGGAGGGCGGGAGCTCCTACAATGAGCAGTTCTTC.

The CDR3, as DNA: TGTGCCAGCAGTCCTGAACTAAGGGACAGAGATCAGCCCCAGCATTTT. It is translated as CASSPELRDRDQPQHF. The chain is built from TRBV28 and TRBJ1-5, with 7 positions matching TRBD1. CDR3 length: 16 amino acids. The J segment lost 5 bases and the V segment lost 5 bases, leaving 12 bases of the junction unmatched. Germline V gene sequence: CDR1 MDHEN, CDR2 SYDVKM.

The V gene is TRBV25-1, the J gene TRBJ2-5; 8 bases align to TRBD2. Trimming removed 6 bases from V and 4 bases from J; junction bases left unmatched: 13. CDR1 and CDR2 from the germline V gene are MGHDK and SYGVNS. This CDR3 spans 16 amino acids. The CDR3 reads CASSPRREGIGETQYF. Here the CDR3 DNA reads TGTGCCAGCAGCCCCCGCCGGGAGGGAATAGGAGAGACCCAGTACTTC.

V and J are TRBV11-2 and TRBJ1-4, with D maybe TRBD1 (6 bases). The CDR3 extends over 17 amino acids. Germline V gene lookup returns CDR1 SGHAT and CDR2 FQNNGV. V lost 6 bases and J 3 bases, leaving 20 bases between the germline ends. DNA for the CDR3: TGTGCCAGCAGGACAGGAGACAGAGGTTTAGCTAATGAAAAACTGTTTTTT. It encodes CASRTGDRGLANEKLFF.

The chain combines TRBV7-9 with TRBJ2-1, with a tentative D call TRBD2 (5 bases). CDR3 length equals 15 residues. Germline CDR1 reads SEHNR; CDR2 reads FQNEAQ (reference sequence). Between the trimmed V and J ends, which lost 5 bases and 0 bases, there was a span of 11 bases. For the CDR3, the DNA is TGTGCCAGCAGCCGTCCTAGCTACTCCTACAATGAGCAGTTCTTC. The encoded protein is CASSRPSYSYNEQFF.

The chain combines TRBV15 with TRBJ2-7; 11 bases match TRBD2. Per germline, CDR1 LNHNV and CDR2 YYDKDF (reference sequence). This CDR3 is 15 amino acids long. V shed 0 bases, J shed 3 bases, and the junction held 1 base outside the gene matches. In DNA, the CDR3 is TGTGCCACCAGCAGAGATACTAGCGGGAGCTACGAGCAGTACTTC. Protein sequence: CATSRDTSGSYEQYF.